The 16 T cell receptor beta chains in this list originate from one sample, sequenced in a study of control samples from healthy donors and cancer patients (TCRdb year 2020). The library was built by means of the immunoSEQ multiplex PCR assay. TCRdb stores this immuneACCESS table with in-frame sequences only. Part of the clones is absent; in the studies checked, under half of the shortfall reflects unresolved V genes, and no reason is known for the rest. Across this sample there are about 130,000 clones, with over 80% seen only once. Around 0.52% of the sample is taken by the ten largest. The sequencing input was PBMCs. The source of these receptors is a man older than 75 with head and neck cancer.

In DNA form, the CDR3 reads TGCGCCAGCAGAAGAGGGGGACTAGCGGACTACGAGCAGTACTTC. Protein: CASRRGGLADYEQYF. This chain connects TRBV5-1 to TRBJ2-7, with 11 positions matching TRBD2. This CDR3 comprises 15 residues. The germline V gene encodes CDR1 SGHRS and CDR2 YFSETQ. Trimming cost V 5 bases and J 3 bases; bases outside gene matches: 7. Full variable domain (missing parts from reference TRBV5-1 and TRBJ2-7): KAGVTQTPRYLIKTRGQQVTLSCSPISGHRSVSWYQQTPGQGLQFLFEYFSETQRNKGNFPGRFSGRQFSNSRSEMNVSTLELGDSALYLCASRRGGLADYEQYFGPGTRLTVT.

The rearrangement joins TRBV3-1 (or the pseudogene TRBV3-2) to TRBJ1-1; TRBD1 is a possible D gene (5 bases). This CDR3 region has 14 residues. V was shortened by 4 bases and J by 2 bases, with 11 bases between the two germline ends. Per the germline V gene, CDR1 is LGHDT and CDR2 is YNNKEL (reference sequence). CDR3 sequence reads: CASSPTAINTEAFF. As DNA, the CDR3 is TGTGCCAGCAGCCCGACAGCAATTAACACTGAAGCTTTCTTT.

The chain employs TRBV5-1 and TRBJ2-7; no reliable D call. The germline V and J ends were trimmed by 0 bases and 4 bases, with 11 bases remaining between them. This CDR3 has 14 amino acids. Germline CDR1 is SGHRS and CDR2 is YFSETQ. The CDR3 region is CASSLDGREYEQYF. DNA for the CDR3: TGCGCCAGCAGCTTGGACGGAAGGGAATACGAGCAGTACTTC.

This sequence joins TRBV27 and TRBJ2-3, with TRBD2 as a possible D gene (6 bases). Germline-derived CDR1 and CDR2 are MNHEY and SMNVEV (reference sequence). The CDR3 consists of 14 residues. V was pared by 6 bases and J by 0 bases, with 10 bases between. CDR3 sequence (DNA): TGTGCCAGCAGAGGACTAATTAGCACAGATACGCAGTATTTT. This codes for CASRGLISTDTQYF.

The chain combines TRBV29-1 with TRBJ1-1, with D hard to call. Germline loops: CDR1 SQVTM, CDR2 ANQGSEA. This CDR3 comprises 14 residues. The ends were cut back, 6 bases at V and 6 bases at J, with 20 bases in the middle. The CDR3 sequence is CSVRARASPSEAFF. The CDR3 bases are TGCAGCGTCCGTGCGCGGGCCTCGCCATCTGAAGCTTTCTTT.

The chain is built from TRBV6-5 and TRBJ1-6; the D is unclear. Germline-derived CDR1 and CDR2 are MNHEY and SVGAGI. The CDR3 loop spans 12 amino acids. V shed 7 bases and J shed 10 bases, with 11 bases lying between them. The CDR3 DNA sequence: TGTGCCAGCATGGGCTCGAGCTCACCCCTCCACTTT. This translates into CASMGSSSPLHF.

This clone was detected only a few times. The chain combines TRBV5-1 with TRBJ1-2; D not certain. The V and J ends lost 2 bases and 5 bases respectively, with 13 bases between them. The germline V gene has CDR1 SGHRS and CDR2 YFSETQ. This CDR3 spans 14 amino acids. The CDR3, as DNA: TGCGCCAGCAGCTTATTTTGGGGTTATTATGGCTACACCTTC. It specifies CASSLFWGYYGYTF.

The chain uses TRBV5-6 and TRBJ1-2; 7 bases agree with TRBD1. This CDR3 has 13 residues. Per the germline V gene, CDR1 is SGHDT and CDR2 is YYEEEE. The ends lost 7 bases at V and 5 bases at J; junction bases unmatched: 8. CDR3 residues: CASSYTGVYGYTF. The CDR3 coding sequence is TGTGCCAGCTCATACACAGGGGTTTATGGCTACACCTTC. The full variable domain, in which reference TRBV5-6 and TRBJ1-2 provide the parts outside the CDR3, is DAGVTQSPTHLIKTRGQQVTLRCSPKSGHDTVSWYQQALGQGPQFIFQYYEEEERQRGNFPDRFSGHQFPNYSSELNVNALLLGDSALYLCASSYTGVYGYTFGSGTRLTVV.

This clone has a single count. As DNA, the CDR3 is TGTGCCAGCAGCGTGTTCTCGGGGCAGCCCCAGCATTTT. Translation: CASSVFSGQPQHF. This chain joins TRBV9 and TRBJ1-5; D remains unclear. This CDR3 is 13 amino acids long. The germline CDR1 and CDR2 sequences are SGDLS and YYNGEE. Trimming removed 2 bases at V and 7 bases at J, with 10 bases between. The full variable domain, rest sourced from reference TRBV9 and TRBJ1-5, is DSGVTQTPKHLITATGQRVTLRCSPRSGDLSVYWYQQSLDQGLQFLIQYYNGEERAKGNILERFSAQQFPDLHSELNLSSLELGDSALYFCASSVFSGQPQHFGDGTRLSIL.

The chain uses TRBV6-5 and TRBJ2-2; D uncertain. The CDR3 covers 12 residues. Trimming shortened V by 10 bases and J by 7 bases, and 13 bases separated the two germline ends. The V gene's germline CDR1 is MNHEY and CDR2 SVGAGI. The CDR3 protein is CATWRWDGELFF. The CDR3 DNA is TGTGCCACATGGAGATGGGACGGGGAGCTGTTTTTT.

The chain carries TRBV5-1 and TRBJ2-1; 11 bases agree with TRBD1. CDR1 is SGHRS and CDR2 is YFSETQ in the germline V gene. The V segment lost 2 bases and the J segment 8 bases; nucleotides outside the gene matches: 15. The CDR3 is 18 amino acids. This CDR3 reads CASSFTIPRDRGLDEQFF. CDR3 bases: TGCGCCAGCAGCTTTACCATTCCCCGGGACAGGGGGTTGGATGAGCAGTTCTTC.

The chain carries TRBV5-1 and TRBJ1-1; 7 bases agree with TRBD1. The CDR3 is 15 residues long. Germline V CDR1 and CDR2: SGHRS, YFSETQ. J gave up 5 bases and V 2 bases, and 9 bases lay outside the gene matches. In nucleotides, the CDR3 is TGCGCCAGCAGCTTCTTACAGGGGCGGGGGACTGAAGCTTTCTTT. This sequence encodes CASSFLQGRGTEAFF.

The J gene is TRBJ2-1, the V gene TRBV27; 8 bases are shared with TRBD2. J lost 4 bases, V lost 4 bases, and 6 bases had no gene match. The V gene's germline CDR1 is MNHEY and CDR2 SMNVEV (reference sequence). The CDR3 loop spans 15 amino acids. CDR3 amino acids: CASSSRGAVYNEQFF. The CDR3 nucleotides read TGTGCCAGCAGTTCGCGGGGGGCCGTTTACAATGAGCAGTTCTTC.

This rearrangement joins TRBV18 to TRBJ1-6; the D is unclear. The CDR3 length is 13 residues. Germline loops: CDR1 KGHSH, CDR2 LQKENI. Trimming removed 3 bases at V and 8 bases at J, with 8 bases between. CDR3 DNA: TGTGCCAGCTCACCCTCCGCGGATTCACCCCTCCACTTT. Its protein product is CASSPSADSPLHF.

The chain employs TRBV18 and TRBJ1-3; a possible D gene is TRBD1 (5 bases). This CDR3 contains 13 residues. Germline lookup yields CDR1 KGHSH and CDR2 LQKENI. The V end was cut by 3 bases, the J end by 4 bases, with 7 bases between. CDR3 amino acids: CASSPDIGNTIYF. The CDR3 region has the DNA TGTGCCAGCTCACCGGACATCGGAAACACCATATATTTT.

This chain connects TRBV10-2 to TRBJ2-1; perhaps D is TRBD1 or TRBD2 (5 bases each). Germline V gives CDR1 WSHSY, CDR2 SAAADI. The germline V and J ends were trimmed by 10 bases and 4 bases, with 17 bases remaining between them. The CDR3 has 14 amino acids. For the CDR3, the DNA is TGCGCCACCCTGGGGCTAGCAGGTTACAATGAGCAGTTCTTC. Protein: CATLGLAGYNEQFF.